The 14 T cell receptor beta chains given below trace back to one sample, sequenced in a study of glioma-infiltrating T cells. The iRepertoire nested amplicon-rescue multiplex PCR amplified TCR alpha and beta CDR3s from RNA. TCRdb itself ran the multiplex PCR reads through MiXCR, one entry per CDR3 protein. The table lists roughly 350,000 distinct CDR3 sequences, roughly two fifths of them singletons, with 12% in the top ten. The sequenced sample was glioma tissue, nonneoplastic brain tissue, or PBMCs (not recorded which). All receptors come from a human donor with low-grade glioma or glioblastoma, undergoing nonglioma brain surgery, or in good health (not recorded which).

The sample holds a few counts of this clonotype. CDR3 DNA sequence: TGTGCCAGCAGTTTCGGACTAGCGTGGGAGCAGTACTTC. This codes for CASSFGLAWEQYF. The chain recombines TRBV12-3 or TRBV12-4 with TRBJ2-7; 9 bases line up with TRBD2. V shed 3 bases, J shed 7 bases, and the junction held 4 bases outside the gene matches. The CDR3 is made up of 13 amino acids.

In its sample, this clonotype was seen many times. CDR3 bases: TGTGCCAGCATCGATCACAGGGACGATCAGCCCCAGCATTTT. This translates into CASIDHRDDQPQHF. J is TRBJ1-5 and V is TRBV6-1, with D possibly matching TRBD1 (6 bases). The CDR3 is made up of 14 amino acids. Trimming pared 7 bases from V and 5 bases from J, leaving 15 bases between. Germline V gene sequence: CDR1 MNHNS, CDR2 SASEGT.

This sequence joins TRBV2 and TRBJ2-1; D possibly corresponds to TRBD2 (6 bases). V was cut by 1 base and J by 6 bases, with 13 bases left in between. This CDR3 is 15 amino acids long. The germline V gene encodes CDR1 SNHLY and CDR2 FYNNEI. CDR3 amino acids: CASSEEQLAGNEQFF. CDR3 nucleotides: TGTGCCAGCAGTGAAGAGCAACTAGCAGGCAATGAGCAGTTCTTC.

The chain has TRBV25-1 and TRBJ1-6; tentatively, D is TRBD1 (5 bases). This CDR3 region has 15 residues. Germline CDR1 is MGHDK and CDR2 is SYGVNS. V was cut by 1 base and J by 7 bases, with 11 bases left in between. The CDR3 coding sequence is TGTGCCAGCAGTGAATTTTTGGGGACCAATTCACCCCTCCACTTT. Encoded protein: CASSEFLGTNSPLHF.

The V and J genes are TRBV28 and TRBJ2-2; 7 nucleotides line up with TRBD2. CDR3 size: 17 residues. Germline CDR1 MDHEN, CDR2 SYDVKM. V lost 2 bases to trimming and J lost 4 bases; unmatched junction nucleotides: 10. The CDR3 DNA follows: TGTGCCAGCAGTTTAGTGGTGCGGGAGTATGTCACCGGGGAGCTGTTTTTT. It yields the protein CASSLVVREYVTGELFF.

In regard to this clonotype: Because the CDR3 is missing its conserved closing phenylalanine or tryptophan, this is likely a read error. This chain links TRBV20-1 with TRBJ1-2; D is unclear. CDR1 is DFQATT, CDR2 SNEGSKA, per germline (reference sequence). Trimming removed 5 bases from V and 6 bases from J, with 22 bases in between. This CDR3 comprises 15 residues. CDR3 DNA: TGCAGTGCTGAATGGGCCGGGAACTACATTAATGGCTACACCTCC. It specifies CSAEWAGNYINGYTS.

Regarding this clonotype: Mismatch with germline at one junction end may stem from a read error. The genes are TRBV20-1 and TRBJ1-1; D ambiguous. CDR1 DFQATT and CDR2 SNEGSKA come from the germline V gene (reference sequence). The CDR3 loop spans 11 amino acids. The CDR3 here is CSSRGNTEAFF. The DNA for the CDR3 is TGCAGTTCTAGAGGAAACACTGAAGCTTTCTTT.

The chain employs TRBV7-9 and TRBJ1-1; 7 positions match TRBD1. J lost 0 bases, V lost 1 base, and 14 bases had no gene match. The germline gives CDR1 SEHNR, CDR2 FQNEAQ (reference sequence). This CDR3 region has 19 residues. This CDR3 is CASSLVGYRGLNLNTEAFF. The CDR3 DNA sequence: TGTGCCAGCAGCTTAGTGGGTTACAGGGGATTGAATTTGAACACTGAAGCTTTCTTT.

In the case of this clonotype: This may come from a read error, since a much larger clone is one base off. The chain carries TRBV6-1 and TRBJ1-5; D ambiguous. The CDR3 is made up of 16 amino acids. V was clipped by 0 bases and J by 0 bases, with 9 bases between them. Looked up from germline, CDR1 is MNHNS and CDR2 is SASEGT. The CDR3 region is CASSEAACYSNQPQHF. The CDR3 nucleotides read TGTGCCAGCAGTGAAGCGGCGTGTTATAGCAATCAGCCCCAGCATTTT.

CDR3 protein: CASIAQGVGGEAFF. The CDR3 nucleotides are TGTGCCAGCATTGCTCAGGGGGTCGGAGGTGAAGCTTTCTTT. The chain recombines TRBV7-2 with TRBJ1-1; 7 nucleotides align to TRBD1. V shed 7 bases, J shed 7 bases, and the junction held 12 bases outside the gene matches. Germline V gene sequence: CDR1 SGHTA, CDR2 FQGNSA. This CDR3 has 14 residues.

The CDR3 here is CASSVETSGRYNEQFF. In DNA, the CDR3 is TGTGCCAGCAGCGTAGAGACTAGCGGAAGGTACAATGAGCAGTTCTTC. This chain connects TRBV7-2 to TRBJ2-1; the match to TRBD2 covers 9 bases. Unmatched junction bases numbered 9, after V lost 5 bases and J lost 4 bases. CDR1 is SGHTA, CDR2 FQGNSA, per germline. The CDR3 totals 16 residues. Together with reference TRBV7-2 and TRBJ2-1, the CDR3 gives the full variable domain: GAGVSQSPSNKVTEKGKDVELRCDPISGHTALYWYRQSLGQGLEFLIYFQGNSAPDKSGLPSDRFSAERTGGSVSTLTIQRTQQEDSAVYLCASSVETSGRYNEQFFGPGTRLTVL.

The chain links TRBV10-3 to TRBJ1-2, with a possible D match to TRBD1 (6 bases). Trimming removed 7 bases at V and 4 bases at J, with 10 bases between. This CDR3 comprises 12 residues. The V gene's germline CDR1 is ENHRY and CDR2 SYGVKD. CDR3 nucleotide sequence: TGTGCCATCAACGGACAGACCTATGGCTACACCTTC. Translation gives CAINGQTYGYTF.

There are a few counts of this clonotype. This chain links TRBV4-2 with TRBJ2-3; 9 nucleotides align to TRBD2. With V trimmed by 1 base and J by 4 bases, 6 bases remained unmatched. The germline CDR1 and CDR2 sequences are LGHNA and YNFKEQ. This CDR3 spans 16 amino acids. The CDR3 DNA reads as TGTGCCAGCAGCCAAGGGGTAGCGGGAGTGCCAGATACGCAGTATTTT. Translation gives CASSQGVAGVPDTQYF.

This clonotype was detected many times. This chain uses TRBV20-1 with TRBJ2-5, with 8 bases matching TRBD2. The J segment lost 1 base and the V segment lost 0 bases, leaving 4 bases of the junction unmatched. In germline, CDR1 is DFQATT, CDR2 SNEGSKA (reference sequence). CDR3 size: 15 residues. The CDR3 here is CSARDEGLVQETQYF. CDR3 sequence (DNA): TGCAGTGCTAGAGATGAGGGACTAGTCCAAGAGACCCAGTACTTC.